These 32 T cell receptor beta chains came from one sample sequenced in a study of T cells expressing NK-cell markers. TCRdb re-called the 5' RACE reads; every CDR3 protein appears as one record, without DNA. The table lists approximately 420,000 distinct CDR3 sequences, with about 10% in the top ten. The sequenced sample consisted of blood T cells: a sorted CD56 or NKG2C T cell subset, CD4+ or CD8+ T cells, or bulk PBMC T cells (not recorded which). The receptors stem from a woman between 45 and 60 years old in good health.

The gene calls are TRBV5-1 and TRBJ2-1; TCRdb's D gene call, TRBD1, goes unchecked for lack of DNA. CDR3 length: 14 amino acids. Germline assignment: CDR1 SGHRS and CDR2 YFSETQ. CDR3 in amino acids: CASSLAQRGTEQFF.

The chain couples TRBV12-3 or TRBV12-4 to TRBJ1-3. This CDR3 comprises 14 residues. CDR3 region: CASSFKASGNTIYF.

V is TRBV24-1 and J is TRBJ2-3. The CDR3 covers 13 residues. Germline lookup yields CDR1 KGHDR and CDR2 SFDVKD. Here the CDR3 reads CATTSTDADTQYF.

The gene calls are TRBV5-1 and TRBJ2-1; TCRdb proposes TRBD1, but this gene call is untestable without DNA. Germline V gene data show CDR1 as SGHRS and CDR2 as YFSETQ. The CDR3 covers 17 residues. The CDR3 spells CASSHAWGDSSYNEQFF. The variable domain in full, completed from reference TRBV5-1 and TRBJ2-1, reads KAGVTQTPRYLIKTRGQQVTLSCSPISGHRSVSWYQQTPGQGLQFLFEYFSETQRNKGNFPGRFSGRQFSNSRSEMNVSTLELGDSALYLCASSHAWGDSSYNEQFFGPGTRLTVL.

The genes are TRBV4-2 and TRBJ2-1; the TCRdb call, TRBD1, lacks DNA for checking. Germline V gene data show CDR1 as LGHNA and CDR2 as YNFKEQ. The CDR3 length is 16 residues. CDR3 loop: CASSQPGRDPNNEQFF.

This chain uses TRBV25-1 with TRBJ2-2; no DNA is available, so the TRBD1 call from TCRdb remains unchecked. The germline V gene has CDR1 MGHDK and CDR2 SYGVNS. This CDR3 has 14 residues. The CDR3 reads CASSEYGQGRELFF.

This chain uses TRBV4-1 with TRBJ2-7; the D call of TRBD2 rests on TCRdb alone, since no DNA is present to check it. Germline CDR1 reads MGHRA; CDR2 reads YSYEKL. The CDR3 totals 16 residues. The CDR3: CASSYTSGRVSYEQYF.

The J gene is TRBJ1-2, the V gene TRBV7-9; TCRdb selects TRBD1, and the lack of DNA leaves this call unchecked. The CDR3 runs to 14 residues. Germline CDR1 is SEHNR and CDR2 is FQNEAQ (reference sequence). CDR3 residues: CASSFEGVNYGYTF.

The V and J genes are TRBV19 and TRBJ2-5; TCRdb lists TRBD2, though no DNA is available to test this call. The CDR3 contains 15 residues. Per the germline V gene, CDR1 is LNHDA and CDR2 is SQIVND (reference sequence). CDR3 amino acids: CASRTSGSIAETQYF.

CDR3 region: CASSIRTGGSAEAFF. The chain has TRBV7-8 and TRBJ1-1; TCRdb lists TRBD1, though no DNA is available to test this call. The CDR3 has 15 residues. Per the germline V gene, CDR1 is SGHVS and CDR2 is FQNEAQ.

The chain combines TRBV6-1 with TRBJ2-5; the D call from TCRdb, TRBD1, cannot be confirmed without DNA. Germline CDR1 MNHNS, CDR2 SASEGT. This CDR3 is built from 14 residues. CDR3 residues: CASRFQGSRETQYF.

J is TRBJ1-2 and V is TRBV7-6. The CDR3 totals 12 residues. Germline V gives CDR1 SGHVS, CDR2 FNYEAQ. CDR3: CASRSLTDGYTF. Supplemented by reference TRBV7-6 and TRBJ1-2, the full variable domain reads GAGVSQSPRYKVTKRGQDVALRCDPISGHVSLYWYRQALGQGPEFLTYFNYEAQQDKSGLPNDRFSAERPEGSISTLTIQRTEQRDSAMYRCASRSLTDGYTFGSGTRLTVV.

The rearrangement uses TRBV5-1 and TRBJ2-7. The CDR3 runs 17 residues. CDR1 SGHRS and CDR2 YFSETQ come from the germline V gene. The chain's CDR3 is CASSLVTVGGRPYEQYF.

V gene TRBV5-6 combines with J gene TRBJ1-2. There are 15 residues in the CDR3. Germline assignment: CDR1 SGHDT and CDR2 YYEEEE. The CDR3: CASSGDDGVNYGYTF.

This chain uses TRBV30 with TRBJ2-5; no DNA is available, so the TRBD1 call from TCRdb remains unchecked. Germline values: CDR1 GTSNPN, CDR2 SVGIG (reference sequence). This CDR3 is 13 amino acids long. The CDR3 spells CAWKGSHKETQYF.

CDR3 amino acids: CASSFRGIPDTQYF. The chain has TRBV12-3 or TRBV12-4 and TRBJ2-3; TCRdb's D call, TRBD1, is unchecked because there is no DNA. The CDR3 sequence is 14 residues long.

This chain links TRBV4-1 with TRBJ2-7. The CDR3 length is 14 residues. Looked up from germline, CDR1 is MGHRA and CDR2 is YSYEKL. The CDR3 sequence is CASSLRQSSYEQYF.

The chain combines TRBV5-1 with TRBJ1-2. CDR1 is SGHRS and CDR2 is YFSETQ in the germline V gene. The CDR3 length is 13 residues. The chain's CDR3 is CASSLERYSGYTF.

V usage is TRBV6-5 and J usage is TRBJ2-2; absent DNA, TCRdb's TRBD1 call cannot be checked. The germline V gene has CDR1 MNHEY and CDR2 SVGAGI. The CDR3 spans 16 residues. The CDR3 spells CASSRGTGFFTGELFF.

The chain recombines TRBV19 with TRBJ1-2. The CDR3 length is 13 residues. The germline gives CDR1 LNHDA, CDR2 SQIVND (reference sequence). The CDR3 spells CASTYAGSVGYTF.

CDR3 amino acids: CASSLEWGQMLGYTF. The chain combines TRBV7-9 with TRBJ1-2; checking the TCRdb D call of TRBD1 is not possible without DNA. Germline V lookup: CDR1 SEHNR, CDR2 FQNEAQ (reference sequence). The CDR3 has 15 residues.

This chain links TRBV6-6 with TRBJ2-7. The germline V gene encodes CDR1 MNHNY and CDR2 SVGAGI (reference sequence). The CDR3 loop spans 16 amino acids. The CDR3 sequence is CASSLQLPDSSYEQYF.

The chain has TRBV20-1 and TRBJ2-5; the TRBD2 assignment by TCRdb is unverifiable without DNA. CDR1 is DFQATT and CDR2 is SNEGSKA in the germline V gene (reference sequence). The CDR3 totals 17 residues. CDR3 sequence reads: CSARDLARPPGSETQYF.

The rearrangement links TRBV15 to TRBJ2-1; as DNA is missing, the TRBD1 call by TCRdb cannot be tested. In germline, CDR1 is LNHNV, CDR2 YYDKDF (reference sequence). CDR3 length: 14 residues. CDR3: CATSGGGRHKGPFF.

The chain links TRBV6-1 to TRBJ1-5; TCRdb's D gene call, TRBD1, goes unchecked for lack of DNA. Germline values: CDR1 MNHNS, CDR2 SASEGT. The CDR3 has 16 residues. This CDR3 is CASSDGGQYSNQPQHF.

The rearrangement uses TRBV5-1 and TRBJ1-3; TCRdb designates TRBD1, a call that cannot be tested without DNA. The CDR3 runs 16 residues. The germline CDR1 and CDR2 sequences are SGHRS and YFSETQ. The CDR3 sequence: CASSLTGMSSGNTIYF.

The rearrangement joins TRBV5-1 to TRBJ2-5; TCRdb's D gene call, TRBD2, goes unchecked for lack of DNA. Germline lookup yields CDR1 SGHRS and CDR2 YFSETQ. The CDR3 totals 16 residues. Here the CDR3 reads CASSLEGPTIQETQYF.

V usage is TRBV5-1 and J usage is TRBJ1-6. The germline V gene has CDR1 SGHRS and CDR2 YFSETQ. This CDR3 comprises 16 residues. The chain's CDR3 is CASSFGQEASNSPLHF.

V gene TRBV6-2 or TRBV6-3 combines with J gene TRBJ2-5; TCRdb's D call of TRBD2 is untestable without DNA. Germline CDR1 reads MNHEY; CDR2 reads SVGEGT. The CDR3 totals 15 residues. The CDR3 protein is CASSAVSGRQETQYF.

This chain joins TRBV7-9 and TRBJ2-5; TCRdb returns TRBD2, unconfirmable since there is no DNA. The germline gives CDR1 SEHNR, CDR2 FQNEAQ (reference sequence). This CDR3 is built from 17 residues. CDR3 protein: CASRPTQAGMRVETQYF.

This chain joins TRBV6-2 or TRBV6-3 and TRBJ2-1; TCRdb gives TRBD1 as the D gene, but with no DNA this cannot be confirmed. The CDR3 has 14 residues. CDR1 is MNHEY and CDR2 is SVGEGT in the germline V gene. The CDR3: CASSYAPTTNEQFF.

The V call is TRBV12-3 or TRBV12-4, the J call TRBJ2-1; TCRdb's D call, TRBD2, is unchecked because there is no DNA. This CDR3 is built from 11 residues. CDR3 in amino acids: CASSPGTMQFF.